This T cell receptor (beta chain) originates from a study of blood T cell repertoires in COVID-19. Study overall: Sample material is recorded as cDNA or gDNA derived from T cells, B-cell-depleted T cells, or PBMCs.

CDR3 length: 16 residues. In germline, CDR1 is KGHSH, CDR2 LQKENI. V lost 1 base to trimming and J lost 7 bases; unmatched junction nucleotides: 2. Residents of 24 US areas, aged roughly 18 to 89 years, made up the participants. Cohorts were assigned according to the clinical history that participants reported. Two consecutive negative NP/OP PCR tests, clearance, or resolved symptoms defined Cohort 3 recovery. Assay: immunoSEQ multiplex PCR; the TCRdb copy retains only in-frame clones and omits some. The sample lists nearly 350,000 clones; roughly 90% were seen once. The genes are TRBV18 and TRBJ1-6, with 12 bases fitting TRBD1. This TCR came from a woman in her thirties who had recovered from COVID-19. The sequenced sample was PBMCs or T cells enriched from blood (not recorded which). In nucleotides, the CDR3 is TGTGCCAGCTCACCACTCGGGACAGGGGGCAATTCACCCCTCCACTTT. This translates into CASSPLGTGGNSPLHF.